A selection of T cell receptor beta chains follows, all from one sample in a study of blood T cell repertoires in COVID-19. TCRdb keeps only in-frame clones here, not all; method: immunoSEQ multiplex PCR. This table has 150,000 to 200,000 clones, over 75% appearing once. The sample taken for sequencing was peripheral blood. These receptors all stem from a human donor in a cohort sampled during active COVID-19. Each CDR3 is given with its conserved first and last residue. The D gene is left open where the match is weak. Where a row states a size, it is once, few, many or the class of an expanded clone; other rows omit it.

J gene,clone size,D gene,V gene,CDR3 protein,CDR3 DNA
TRBJ2-7,few,TRBD2,TRBV7-2,CASSTGTSGLYEQYF,TGTGCCAGCAGCACCGGGACTAGCGGACTCTACGAGCAGTACTTC
TRBJ2-7,NA,NA,TRBV5-1,CASGSGFLSYEQYF,TGCGCCAGCGGATCGGGATTCCTCTCCTACGAGCAGTACTTC
TRBJ2-1,NA,NA,TRBV21-1,CASSNGTSNEQFF,TGTGCCAGCAGCAACGGGACTAGCAATGAGCAGTTCTTC
TRBJ2-7,NA,NA,TRBV19,CASSIEREEAYEQYF,TGTGCCAGTAGTATTGAGAGGGAGGAGGCCTACGAGCAGTACTTC
TRBJ1-2,few,TRBD1,TRBV11-2,CASSTGTGDLVSSSYYTF,TGTGCCAGCAGCACCGGGACAGGGGATTTGGTTAGTTCTTCTTACTACACCTTC
TRBJ1-6,NA,NA,TRBV6-5,CASGPDSVYNSPLHF,TGTGCCAGCGGCCCGGACAGCGTCTATAATTCACCCCTCCACTTT
TRBJ1-2,NA,TRBD1,TRBV7-9,CASSLADRGDGYTF,TGTGCCAGCAGCTTAGCGGACAGGGGGGATGGCTACACCTTC
TRBJ2-7,NA,TRBD2,TRBV9,CASSVGAGGGNYEQYF,TGTGCCAGCAGCGTAGGCGCGGGCGGGGGGAACTACGAGCAGTACTTC
TRBJ1-1,once,TRBD1,TRBV14,CASSPQGAGTEAFF,TGTGCCAGCAGCCCGCAGGGGGCAGGTACTGAAGCTTTCTTT
TRBJ2-1,NA,NA,TRBV7-2,CATSPVPYNEQFF,TGTGCCACCAGCCCTGTCCCCTACAATGAGCAGTTCTTC
TRBJ1-1,many,NA,TRBV4-1,CASSLGGAENTEAFF,TGCGCCAGCAGCCTCGGGGGGGCAGAAAACACTGAAGCTTTCTTT
TRBJ1-5,NA,NA,TRBV6-5,CASSSRPYSNQPQHF,TGTGCCAGCAGCTCCCGCCCCTATAGCAATCAGCCCCAGCATTTT
TRBJ1-3,NA,NA,TRBV10-3,CAISESGQGIRNTIYF,TGTGCCATCAGTGAGTCGGGTCAGGGGATCAGAAACACCATATATTTT
TRBJ2-6,NA,TRBD1,TRBV6-4,CASSPGQSSGANVLTF,TGTGCCAGCAGCCCGGGACAGAGCTCTGGGGCCAACGTCCTGACTTTC
TRBJ1-1,NA,TRBD1,TRBV7-2,CASSPRTGRRNTEAFF,TGTGCCAGCAGCCCCAGGACAGGGAGGAGGAACACTGAAGCTTTCTTT
TRBJ2-7,NA,NA,TRBV21-1,CASSSKRGGSYEQYF,TGTGCCAGCAGCTCGAAGAGGGGCGGGAGCTACGAGCAGTACTTC
TRBJ1-2,few,TRBD1,TRBV19,CASSIPDRAWYGYTF,TGTGCCAGTAGTATCCCGGACAGGGCCTGGTATGGCTACACCTTC
TRBJ2-5,NA,TRBD1,TRBV30,CACSTGAPGETQYF,TGTGCCTGTTCAACAGGGGCGCCCGGGGAGACCCAGTACTTC
TRBJ2-3,NA,TRBD2,TRBV9,CASSVKAGEGTDTQYF,TGTGCCAGCAGCGTTAAAGCGGGGGAGGGTACAGATACGCAGTATTTT
TRBJ2-1,NA,NA,TRBV25-1,CASSEVDEQFF,TGTGCCAGCAGTGAAGTCGATGAGCAGTTCTTC
TRBJ2-3,NA,TRBD1,TRBV9,CASSPRQGAHLTDTQYF,TGTGCCAGCAGCCCGAGACAGGGGGCGCATCTGACAGATACGCAGTATTTT
TRBJ2-1,NA,TRBD2,TRBV6-2/TRBV6-3,CASSYSGLAGNNEQFF,TGTGCCAGCAGTTACTCCGGACTAGCGGGGAACAATGAGCAGTTCTTC
TRBJ2-7,NA,TRBD2,TRBV29-1,CSVSTSGSSYEQYF,TGCAGCGTCTCCACTAGCGGGAGTTCCTACGAGCAGTACTTC
TRBJ2-3,NA,NA,TRBV30,CAWSYKRGDTQYF,TGTGCCTGGAGTTACAAACGGGGAGATACGCAGTATTTT
TRBJ2-1,NA,TRBD2,TRBV5-1,CASSLVRGDNEQFF,TGCGCCAGCAGCTTGGTTCGGGGGGACAATGAGCAGTTCTTC
TRBJ1-4,NA,NA,TRBV15,CATSRDKTATNEKLFF,TGTGCCACCAGCAGAGATAAGACTGCAACTAATGAAAAACTGTTTTTT
TRBJ1-2,once,TRBD1,TRBV6-5,CASTGQGANYGYTF,TGTGCCAGCACCGGACAGGGAGCTAACTATGGCTACACCTTC
TRBJ2-7,NA,NA,TRBV7-3,CASPGGQNYEQYF,TGTGCCAGCCCTGGGGGCCAAAACTACGAGCAGTACTTC
TRBJ2-5,NA,NA,TRBV5-6,CASSLYRQTGETQYF,TGTGCCAGCAGCTTGTATAGACAGACCGGGGAGACCCAGTACTTC
TRBJ1-5,NA,NA,TRBV5-1,CASSLAGDNQPQHF,TGCGCCAGCAGCTTGGCAGGGGACAATCAGCCCCAGCATTTT
TRBJ2-4,NA,TRBD1,TRBV7-2,CASSLDWDRAVQYF,TGTGCCAGCAGCTTAGACTGGGACAGGGCGGTTCAGTACTTC
TRBJ2-2,many,TRBD2,TRBV10-3,CAISREARNTGELFF,TGTGCCATCAGTCGGGAGGCCCGGAACACCGGGGAGCTGTTTTTT
TRBJ1-6,NA,TRBD1,TRBV11-2,CASSFDRGRSYNSPLHF,TGTGCCAGCAGCTTCGACAGGGGCAGGTCCTATAATTCACCCCTCCACTTT
TRBJ2-5,NA,TRBD1,TRBV6-5,CASSWTGVEETQYF,TGTGCCAGCAGTTGGACAGGGGTTGAAGAGACCCAGTACTTC
TRBJ1-5,once,TRBD1,TRBV10-2,CASSSSFGRGQVGNQPQHF,TGCGCCAGCAGCAGCTCCTTCGGCAGGGGGCAAGTTGGCAATCAGCCCCAGCATTTT
TRBJ2-1,NA,NA,TRBV19,CASNRDPWNEQFF,TGTGCCAGTAACAGGGATCCGTGGAATGAGCAGTTCTTC
TRBJ2-7,NA,NA,TRBV7-7,CASSLGAGEEQYF,TGTGCTAGCAGCTTAGGTGCAGGCGAGGAGCAGTACTTC
TRBJ1-4,NA,TRBD1,TRBV29-1,CSVVGQGTANEKLFF,TGCAGCGTTGTGGGGCAAGGGACAGCAAATGAAAAACTGTTTTTT
TRBJ2-7,NA,TRBD2,TRBV10-3,CAISEWGGAAYEQYF,TGTGCCATCAGTGAGTGGGGGGGAGCGGCCTACGAGCAGTACTTC
TRBJ2-7,NA,NA,TRBV19,CASIVTVTYEQYF,TGTGCCAGTATCGTGACAGTAACCTACGAGCAGTACTTC
TRBJ2-5,NA,TRBD2,TRBV28,CASRTSGGQETQYF,TGTGCCAGTAGGACTAGCGGGGGGCAAGAGACCCAGTACTTC
TRBJ2-3,once,NA,TRBV24-1,CATSEGQIGDTQYF,TGTGCCACCAGTGAAGGACAGATCGGGGATACGCAGTATTTT
TRBJ2-1,NA,TRBD2,TRBV30,CAWRTSGSYNEQFF,TGTGCCTGGAGGACGAGCGGGAGCTACAATGAGCAGTTCTTC
TRBJ1-3,few,TRBD1,TRBV28,CASSLGTDSGNTIYF,TGTGCCAGCAGTTTAGGGACAGACTCTGGAAACACCATATATTTT
TRBJ2-2,NA,TRBD2,TRBV24-1,CATSDVGLENTGELFF,TGTGCCACCAGTGATGTGGGACTAGAGAACACCGGGGAGCTGTTTTTT